A selection of T cell receptor beta chains follows, all from one sample in a study of cytomegalovirus exposure and HLA in healthy donors. The data were produced by immunoSEQ multiplex PCR, yet TCRdb's version contains in-frame clones alone and is incomplete. The data show 150,000 to 200,000 clones, 80% to 90% seen once. Sample: PBMCs. These receptors were obtained from a woman under 40 in good health and CMV-seronegative. Both conserved end residues are part of each CDR3. Rows may omit the clone size; those that give it use once, few, many or a size class.

v_gene	abundance	CDR3aa
TRBV19	-	CASSTAVNTEAFF
TRBV9	-	CASSVGGQGRGEKLFF
TRBV19	-	CASSIAVNEQFF
TRBV5-1	-	CASSLGQGIAEAFF
TRBV14	-	CASSPGLGTDTQYF
TRBV5-6	-	CASSLSGWGQRYTEAFF
TRBV4-1	-	CASSQGAARTRKDSSSGNTIYF
TRBV30	-	CAWWLGTGELFF
TRBV7-8	-	CASSLMRVRMNEQFF
TRBV7-9	-	CASSLVLPDEAFF
TRBV5-4	-	CASSGRTGGQTSGFGELFF
TRBV6-5	-	CASSYTAGAFVEQFF
TRBV6-1	-	CASSDFINYEQYF
TRBV20-1	-	CSVGTTYEQYF
TRBV5-1	-	CASTPGSTDTQYF
TRBV2	-	CASSETSGGADTQYF
TRBV19	-	CASSIDSLGGQGAYEQYF
TRBV6-1	-	CASKRTSGGYYEQYF
TRBV9	-	CASSYSQGPYTEAFF
TRBV7-7	-	CASSLGTSGEQYF
TRBV6-1	-	CASSGFGQLVSYEQYF
TRBV19	-	CASSKNRGWDNEQFF
TRBV6-6	-	CASSSRQPGAGQYF
TRBV30	-	CAWSPGTGGVEQYF
TRBV14	-	CASSLGLLAGREQYF
TRBV18	-	CASAQGAIANYGYTF
TRBV6-1	-	CASSAGTFNTGELFF
TRBV6-5	-	CASSRDRGQPQHF
TRBV7-8	once	CASSSVFSGNTIYF